A selection of T cell receptor beta chains follows, all from one sample in a study of cytomegalovirus exposure and HLA in healthy donors. Using immunoSEQ multiplex PCR, the repertoire was profiled, and TCRdb retains in-frame clones only, with some absent. The table lists some 130,000 clones, 65% to 80% of them singletons. Sequencing used PBMCs. These receptors were collected from a human donor in good health. The CDR3 runs from the conserved cysteine through the conserved F or W. A D gene is named only where the DNA matches it firmly.

CDR3,J,D,V
CASSLDRLAGGWDIQYF,TRBJ2-4,TRBD2,TRBV11-2
CASSLSSTGGLLGSPLHF,TRBJ1-6,TRBD1,TRBV5-1
CASSLGQDNEQYF,TRBJ2-7,TRBD1,TRBV7-6
CASSLAGSTDTQYF,TRBJ2-3,TRBD2,TRBV9
CASSEVPNRRVSGDHEQYF,TRBJ2-7,TRBD2,TRBV2
CSSSFISDEQYF,TRBJ2-7,.,TRBV7-9
CASSFRGGSLSYNEQFF,TRBJ2-1,.,TRBV5-6
CASSEGTGGSTEAFF,TRBJ1-1,TRBD1,TRBV6-1
CASSSWPLKWGYTF,TRBJ1-2,.,TRBV7-9
CASSPRTGGATNEKLFF,TRBJ1-4,TRBD1,TRBV7-8
CASSLGRASSYEQYF,TRBJ2-7,.,TRBV5-6
CASSPDRVGGYTF,TRBJ1-2,TRBD1,TRBV7-8
CASSRQGDSNQPQHF,TRBJ1-5,TRBD1,TRBV6-1
CASSELVTGFYEQYF,TRBJ2-7,.,TRBV6-1
CASSYAGRSEAFF,TRBJ1-1,.,TRBV6-5
CASREYEPGETQYF,TRBJ2-5,.,TRBV28
CASSHNHLTGPTEAFF,TRBJ1-1,TRBD1,TRBV9
CASSYSGQGGGYTF,TRBJ1-2,TRBD1,TRBV6-5
CASQPGTATYGYTF,TRBJ1-2,TRBD1,TRBV19
CASSFREVGTEAFF,TRBJ1-1,.,TRBV28
CASSMIMSEGQATYGYTF,TRBJ1-2,TRBD1,TRBV19
CASTTGGTTEAFF,TRBJ1-1,TRBD1,TRBV19
CAGRMNTEAFF,TRBJ1-1,.,TRBV6-5
CASSPDSYEQYF,TRBJ2-7,.,TRBV5-4
CASSDRRDRYEQYF,TRBJ2-7,.,TRBV6-1
CASSGFGVGDEKLFF,TRBJ1-4,.,TRBV2
CASSYNNRVVGEKLFF,TRBJ1-4,.,TRBV6-5
CASSFAGLAVEETQYF,TRBJ2-5,TRBD2,TRBV5-6
CASSFGGNSPLHF,TRBJ1-6,.,TRBV11-2
CASRTTANTEAFF,TRBJ1-1,.,TRBV19
CASSFGGGHYEQYF,TRBJ2-7,.,TRBV5-4
CASSLVWTGIPGELFF,TRBJ2-2,TRBD1,TRBV7-2
CATNLGDIKGEQYF,TRBJ2-7,.,TRBV5-1
CASTGYWGYTF,TRBJ1-2,.,TRBV6-1
CASSFRGARGTEAFF,TRBJ1-1,.,TRBV28
CASSEVDRRIGGQPQHF,TRBJ1-5,.,TRBV2
CASSYQGPTGELFF,TRBJ2-2,.,TRBV6-5
CASSFGGPVDTQYF,TRBJ2-3,.,TRBV7-6
CASSNRVDEKLFF,TRBJ1-4,.,TRBV5-1
CASSYSSGGSDTQYF,TRBJ2-3,TRBD2,TRBV6-5
CASSPRKGQGVYF,TRBJ2-7,TRBD1,TRBV18
CASSFSGPSYEQYF,TRBJ2-7,.,TRBV27
CASSRDSNYGYTF,TRBJ1-2,TRBD1,TRBV5-4
CASSQEVRATSGGFRGTDTQYF,TRBJ2-3,TRBD2,TRBV4-1
CASSDSSFGRVGGYTF,TRBJ1-2,.,TRBV6-4
CASSLTGTLGEQFF,TRBJ2-1,.,TRBV14
CASSLGPLGQGGSYEQYF,TRBJ2-7,TRBD1,TRBV5-1
CASSIVAGPENSPLHF,TRBJ1-6,.,TRBV19
CASSYQAGRTEAFF,TRBJ1-1,.,TRBV6-5
CASSLGRESVEAFF,TRBJ1-1,.,TRBV7-6
CASRSPLAGGTDTQYF,TRBJ2-3,TRBD2,TRBV7-9
CASSSRVGVAGGAVF,TRBJ2-7,.,TRBV7-2
CASSPIEGLYSYEQYF,TRBJ2-7,.,TRBV9
CASSLDRLSGNTIYF,TRBJ1-3,.,TRBV11-2
CASSLEAGGGTNEQFF,TRBJ2-1,TRBD2,TRBV11-3
CASSIGQGIGEQYF,TRBJ2-7,TRBD1,TRBV19
CASIVARGTEAFF,TRBJ1-1,.,TRBV6-1
CASRGSGPDEQYF,TRBJ2-7,.,TRBV5-1
CASSSGGPSPLHF,TRBJ1-6,TRBD1,TRBV6-1